One sample yielded the 16 T cell receptor beta chains listed below, sequenced in a study of cytomegalovirus exposure and HLA in healthy donors. The PCR made use of 60 Vbeta and 13 Jbeta primers. This table comes from immunoSEQ multiplex PCR, and its TCRdb copy is limited to in-frame clones, with some not included. The profile shows fewer than 150,000 clones, approximately 89% of them singletons. Sequenced input: PBMCs. Every receptor here comes from a woman aged 30 to 39 in good health and CMV-seropositive.

The chain joins TRBV28 to TRBJ1-2; D not certain. V dropped 6 bases and J dropped 2 bases, with 4 bases sitting between them. CDR1 is MDHEN and CDR2 is SYDVKM in the germline V gene. There are 11 residues in the CDR3. The CDR3 DNA is TGTGCCAGCAGCCCAAACTATGGCTACACCTTC. Encoded protein: CASSPNYGYTF.

The chain employs TRBV18 and TRBJ2-1; 16 bases align to TRBD2. J lost 6 bases, V lost 6 bases, and 5 bases had no gene match. Per germline, CDR1 KGHSH and CDR2 LQKENI. The CDR3 length is 16 residues. Here the CDR3 DNA reads TGTGCCAGCTCGTCGGGACTAGCGGGGGGGACCAATGAGCAGTTCTTC. It codes for CASSSGLAGGTNEQFF.

The chain combines TRBV7-9 with TRBJ2-1; possibly TRBD2 for D (6 bases). Germline CDR1 SEHNR, CDR2 FQNEAQ (reference sequence). V lost 1 base to trimming and J lost 7 bases, with 8 bases between them. This CDR3 comprises 13 residues. DNA of the CDR3: TGTGCCAGCAGCTTAGAACTAGCTAATGAGCAGTTCTTC. Its protein is CASSLELANEQFF.

V usage is TRBV30 and J usage is TRBJ2-7; D uncertain. The CDR3 is made up of 13 amino acids. Between the trimmed V and J ends, which lost 0 bases and 2 bases, there was a span of 8 bases. Germline values: CDR1 GTSNPN, CDR2 SVGIG (reference sequence). As DNA, the CDR3 is TGTGCCTGGAGTGTAGCACTTCCCTACGAGCAGTACTTC. Translating gives CAWSVALPYEQYF. Together with reference TRBV30 and TRBJ2-7, the CDR3 gives the full variable domain: SQTIHQWPATLVQPVGSPLSLECTVEGTSNPNLYWYRQAAGRGLQLLFYSVGIGQISSEVPQNLSASRPQDRQFILSSKKLLLSDSGFYLCAWSVALPYEQYFGPGTRLTVT.

The V and J genes are TRBV5-8 and TRBJ2-4; possible D gene TRBD1, 5 bases. Germline values: CDR1 SGHTS, CDR2 YDEGEE. This CDR3 has 14 residues. V was pared by 0 bases and J by 1 base, with 5 bases between. CDR3 in amino acids: CASSLEGAKNIQYF. The DNA of the CDR3 is TGTGCCAGCAGCTTGGAGGGGGCCAAAAACATTCAGTACTTC.

The rearrangement joins TRBV2 to TRBJ2-5, with 11 nucleotides matching TRBD2. V lost 6 bases to trimming and J lost 0 bases; unmatched junction nucleotides: 3. Germline V gene sequence: CDR1 SNHLY, CDR2 FYNNEI. This CDR3 has 15 residues. The CDR3 bases are TGTGCCAGCAGGACTAGCGGGGTGTACCAAGAGACCCAGTACTTC. Translated: CASRTSGVYQETQYF.

A few counts support this clone. The chain carries TRBV4-2 and TRBJ2-5, with 9 bases aligning to TRBD2. CDR1 is LGHNA, CDR2 YNFKEQ, per germline. The CDR3 is 16 residues long. J lost 5 bases, V lost 4 bases, and 11 bases had no gene match. CDR3 region: CASSPRGLREGETQYF. The CDR3 DNA reads TGTGCCAGCAGCCCCCGGGGGTTGCGGGAGGGGGAGACCCAGTACTTC.

V usage is TRBV5-4 and J usage is TRBJ2-5; 8 bases match TRBD2. Germline V CDR1 and CDR2: SGHNT, YYREEE (reference sequence). Trimming cost V 5 bases and J 5 bases; bases outside gene matches: 14. This CDR3 spans 16 amino acids. For the CDR3, the DNA is TGTGCCAGCAGATCCGGGGGGGCTAGCGGTGGGGAGACCCAGTACTTC. It is translated as CASRSGGASGGETQYF.

As DNA, the CDR3 is TGTGCCAGCTCACCACCGGGACAGCAAAGGAATGAGCAGTTCTTC. This encodes CASSPPGQQRNEQFF. The chain combines TRBV18 with TRBJ2-1; 7 bases line up with TRBD1. The junction had 6 bases not matched to a gene; V was cut back by 0 bases and J by 7 bases. Germline V CDR1 and CDR2: KGHSH, LQKENI. The CDR3 is 15 amino acids.

This clone has only a few counts. Other DNA sequences in the sample encode the same CDR3. The V call is TRBV5-1, the J call TRBJ2-7; 8 bases are shared with TRBD2. With 4 bases clipped from V and 2 bases from J, the junction kept 8 bases outside the gene matches. The CDR3 contains 15 residues. Per germline, CDR1 SGHRS and CDR2 YFSETQ. CDR3 residues: CASSTRAGGTYEQYF. The CDR3 bases are TGCGCCAGCAGCACACGTGCGGGAGGTACCTACGAGCAGTACTTC.

The genes are TRBV10-2 and TRBJ1-5; D not resolved. Germline V gene data show CDR1 as WSHSY and CDR2 as SAAADI. V was pared by 7 bases and J by 6 bases, with 16 bases between. The CDR3 length is 14 residues. As DNA, the CDR3 is TGCGCCAGCACCCTAAGGGAGGGCGGTCAGCCCCAGCATTTT. It yields the protein CASTLREGGQPQHF.

The CDR3 here is CASSIDSPGGELFF. CDR3 nucleotide sequence: TGTGCCAGCAGTATAGACAGCCCGGGCGGGGAGCTGTTTTTT. The chain has TRBV4-2 and TRBJ2-2, with D possibly TRBD1 on 5 matching bases. The V end lost 6 bases, the J end lost 7 bases, and 15 bases lay between the germline ends. The CDR3 runs 14 residues. Germline loops: CDR1 LGHNA, CDR2 YNFKEQ.

V and J are TRBV6-5 and TRBJ1-1; D not resolved. V was clipped by 0 bases and J by 1 base, with 6 bases between them. This CDR3 spans 14 amino acids. Germline CDR1 and CDR2: MNHEY and SVGAGI. Here the CDR3 DNA reads TGTGCCAGCAGTTACTCGGGCCGGAACACTGAAGCTTTCTTT. It codes for CASSYSGRNTEAFF.

The rearrangement links TRBV7-9 to TRBJ1-2; a possible D gene is TRBD1 (6 bases). Trimming removed 6 bases at V and 0 bases at J, with 20 bases between. The germline gives CDR1 SEHNR, CDR2 FQNEAQ (reference sequence). There are 17 residues in the CDR3. The CDR3 reads CASSNRERTVTNYGYTF. The CDR3 DNA reads as TGTGCCAGCAGTAATCGGGAAAGGACAGTCACTAACTATGGCTACACCTTC.

The chain combines TRBV2 with TRBJ1-2, with D perhaps TRBD1 (5 bases). The germline gives CDR1 SNHLY, CDR2 FYNNEI. V lost 7 bases, J lost 0 bases, and 12 bases lay in between. This CDR3 contains 14 residues. CDR3 loop: CASTPGGANYGYTF. The CDR3 bases are TGTGCCAGCACCCCGGGGGGAGCTAACTATGGCTACACCTTC.

The V call is TRBV6-1, the J call TRBJ1-2; 7 bases match TRBD1. CDR3 size: 13 residues. Germline assignment: CDR1 MNHNS and CDR2 SASEGT. Trimming at V came to 9 bases and at J to 10 bases, leaving 14 bases not matched to a gene. In nucleotides, the CDR3 is TGTGCCAGTTCCCGGGACAGCCTTTCTGACTACACCTTC. This gives the protein CASSRDSLSDYTF.